These 16 T cell receptor beta chains originate from one sample sequenced in a study of STAT5B mutations in CD4+ large granular lymphocyte leukemia. Profiling relied on immunoSEQ multiplex PCR, and the TCRdb table lists in-frame clones only, not all of them. The sample records roughly 48,000 clones, about 70% being singletons. Sequenced material: CD4+ T cells from blood buffy coats. The receptors originated from a human donor in good health.

CDR3 bases: TGTGCCAGCAGCCAACCCGGGACAGGGCGGTCTGGAAACACCATATATTTT. Translated, it gives CASSQPGTGRSGNTIYF. The V call is TRBV4-2, the J call TRBJ1-3, with 9 positions matching TRBD1. The CDR3 covers 17 residues. CDR1 is LGHNA and CDR2 is YNFKEQ in the germline V gene. Trimming removed 2 bases from V and 1 base from J; junction bases left unmatched: 6.

This clone appeared once. The rearrangement joins TRBV7-9 to TRBJ2-3, with D uncertain. This CDR3 contains 14 residues. CDR1 is SEHNR and CDR2 is FQNEAQ in the germline V gene (reference sequence). V lost 1 base to trimming and J lost 5 bases, with 10 bases between them. In DNA, the CDR3 is TGTGCCAGCAGCTTAGGCATTTTGGGAGATACGCAGTATTTT. This gives the protein CASSLGILGDTQYF.

In DNA form, the CDR3 reads TGTGCCACCGCAAGACAGGGGGACACTGAAGCTTTCTTT. Amino acid sequence: CATARQGDTEAFF. The chain has TRBV6-6 and TRBJ1-1; 9 bases map to TRBD1. Germline trimming cut 10 bases from V and 3 bases from J; bases unmatched to any gene: 6. Germline CDR1 MNHNY, CDR2 SVGAGI (reference sequence). The CDR3 has 13 amino acids.

There are a few counts of this clone. The CDR3 coding sequence is TGTGCCAGCAGCGTAGCGCCGGGGGGATGGAATGAGCAGTTCTTC. Protein: CASSVAPGGWNEQFF. The rearrangement uses TRBV9 and TRBJ2-1, with 7 bases identical to TRBD2. With 0 bases clipped from V and 7 bases from J, the junction kept 7 bases outside the gene matches. CDR1 SGDLS and CDR2 YYNGEE come from the germline V gene. CDR3 length: 15 residues.

This chain joins TRBV11-2 and TRBJ2-7; 8 nucleotides line up with TRBD1. V trimming: 3 bases; J trimming: 4 bases; junction bases outside the gene matches: 5. Germline-derived CDR1 and CDR2 are SGHAT and FQNNGV. The CDR3 runs 14 residues. The CDR3 DNA follows: TGTGCCAGCAGCTTTACAGGGGGTTCATACGAGCAGTACGTC. This sequence encodes CASSFTGGSYEQYV.

The chain couples TRBV9 to TRBJ2-1; D gene ambiguous. The germline V gene encodes CDR1 SGDLS and CDR2 YYNGEE. Trimming removed 2 bases from V and 6 bases from J, with 9 bases in between. The CDR3 totals 13 residues. CDR3 DNA: TGTGCCAGCAGCGTGACCTTGGGCAATGAGCAGTTCTTC. It yields the protein CASSVTLGNEQFF.

About this clone itself: The junction differs from germline at one of its ends, possibly a read error. V is TRBV5-1 and J is TRBJ1-4, with 8 bases lining up with TRBD1. The CDR3 length is 15 residues. CDR1 is SGHRS and CDR2 is YFSETQ in the germline V gene. CDR3 sequence: CAGSSETGVNEKLFF. The CDR3 DNA reads as TGCGCCGGCAGCTCCGAGACAGGGGTTAATGAAAAACTGTTTTTT.

The chain couples TRBV19 to TRBJ1-5, with no clear D. The CDR3 runs 17 residues. Germline-derived CDR1 and CDR2 are LNHDA and SQIVND (reference sequence). Trimming pared 7 bases from V and 0 bases from J, leaving 19 bases between. The CDR3 loop is CASKTKTDWVSNQPQHF. DNA of the CDR3: TGTGCCAGTAAAACAAAAACTGATTGGGTTAGCAATCAGCCCCAGCATTTT. Full variable domain (outside the CDR3, taken from reference TRBV19 and TRBJ1-5): DGGITQSPKYLFRKEGQNVTLSCEQNLNHDAMYWYRQDPGQGLRLIYYSQIVNDFQKGDIAEGYSVSREKKESFPLTVTSAQKNPTAFYLCASKTKTDWVSNQPQHFGDGTRLSIL.

The CDR3 bases are TGCGCCAGCAGCCCACTACTGTCGAATGAGCAGTTCTTC. This encodes CASSPLLSNEQFF. This chain uses TRBV5-1 with TRBJ2-1; D ambiguous. CDR3 length: 13 amino acids. The germline V gene has CDR1 SGHRS and CDR2 YFSETQ. The germline V and J ends were trimmed by 4 bases and 7 bases, with 12 bases remaining between them.

This clone was detected a few times. V and J are TRBV10-3 and TRBJ1-1, with D tentatively TRBD1 (6 bases). Germline V gene sequence: CDR1 ENHRY, CDR2 SYGVKD. There are 14 residues in the CDR3. V was cut by 4 bases and J by 3 bases, with 12 bases left in between. DNA for the CDR3: TGTGCCATCAGTGCCACAGGGTACGACACTGAAGCTTTCTTT. The encoded protein is CAISATGYDTEAFF.

CDR3: CASSPYLQGYEKLFF. CDR3 DNA sequence: TGTGCCAGCAGCCCGTACCTACAGGGGTATGAAAAACTGTTTTTT. The chain combines TRBV5-6 with TRBJ1-4, with 7 bases identical to TRBD1. CDR3 size: 15 residues. The trim removed 4 bases at V and 6 bases at J, leaving 9 bases unmatched. Per the germline V gene, CDR1 is SGHDT and CDR2 is YYEEEE.

The chain couples TRBV29-1 to TRBJ2-4; 11 bases align to TRBD2. V gave up 5 bases and J gave up 5 bases; unmatched junction bases: 8. The CDR3 loop spans 15 amino acids. The germline CDR1 and CDR2 sequences are SQVTM and ANQGSEA. CDR3 in amino acids: CSVWASGGFENIQYF. The CDR3 DNA follows: TGCAGCGTTTGGGCTAGCGGGGGGTTTGAAAACATTCAGTACTTC.

The table lists this clone with a few counts. This chain links TRBV6-1 with TRBJ1-6; D is possibly TRBD1 (5 bases). The V and J ends lost 3 bases and 10 bases respectively, with 10 bases between them. The CDR3 runs 13 residues. CDR1 and CDR2 (germline): MNHNS, SASEGT. The CDR3 is CASSETRGSPLHF. CDR3 in DNA: TGTGCCAGCAGTGAGACTCGGGGGTCACCCCTCCACTTT.

V gene TRBV5-1 combines with J gene TRBJ2-5, with 10 positions matching TRBD2. V shed 0 bases and J 4 bases; nucleotides not matched to a gene: 3. Germline V gene lookup returns CDR1 SGHRS and CDR2 YFSETQ. There are 15 residues in the CDR3. CDR3: CASSLGIAGGETQYF. In DNA, the CDR3 is TGCGCCAGCAGCTTGGGTATAGCGGGGGGAGAGACCCAGTACTTC.

This clone occurred a few times. The chain joins TRBV19 to TRBJ1-1; D is unclear. Germline CDR1 reads LNHDA; CDR2 reads SQIVND (reference sequence). Trimming shortened V by 3 bases and J by 1 base, and 3 bases separated the two germline ends. The CDR3 has 12 residues. The CDR3 DNA reads TGTGCCAGTAGTATCCGGAACACTGAAGCTTTCTTT. It yields the protein CASSIRNTEAFF.

The chain employs TRBV12-5 and TRBJ1-3; weak D call: TRBD1 (5 bases). Germline V gene sequence: CDR1 LGHNT, CDR2 FRNRAP. CDR3 length equals 13 residues. Deletions cut 1 base from V and 9 bases from J, with 10 bases between. The CDR3 loop reads CASGLGRGGTIYF. The CDR3 coding sequence is TGTGCTAGTGGTTTGGGAAGGGGTGGCACCATATATTTT.